This T cell receptor (beta chain) stems from a study of identical twins. This clonotype was observed a handful of times. TCRdb used MiXCR to reprocess the 5' RACE reads, holding one entry per CDR3 protein. This sample has 550,000 to 700,000 distinct CDR3 sequences, with 7.5% to 10% found just once. Germline V gives CDR1 DFQATT, CDR2 SNEGSKA (reference sequence). Trimming removed 0 bases from V and 3 bases from J, with 12 bases in between. This CDR3 contains 15 residues. The same sample was also used in a study of yellow fever vaccine responses in identical twins.

This chain joins TRBV20-1 and TRBJ2-1; D may be TRBD2 (6 bases). What was sequenced was PBMCs. This receptor was taken from a woman aged 18 to 35 in good health. CDR3 residues: CSARDVEGGYNEQFF. The DNA of the CDR3 is TGCAGTGCTAGAGATGTGGAGGGTGGCTACAATGAGCAGTTCTTC.